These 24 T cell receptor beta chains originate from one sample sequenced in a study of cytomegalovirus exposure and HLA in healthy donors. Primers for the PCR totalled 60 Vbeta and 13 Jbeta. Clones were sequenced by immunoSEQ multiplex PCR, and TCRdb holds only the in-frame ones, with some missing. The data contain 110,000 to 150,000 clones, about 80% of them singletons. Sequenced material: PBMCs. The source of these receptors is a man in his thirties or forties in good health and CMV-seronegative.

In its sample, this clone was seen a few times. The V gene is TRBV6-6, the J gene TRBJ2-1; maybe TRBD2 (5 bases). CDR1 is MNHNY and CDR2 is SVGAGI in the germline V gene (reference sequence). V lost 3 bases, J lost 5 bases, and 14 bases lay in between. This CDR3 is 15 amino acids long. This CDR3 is CASSYRIASNNEQFF. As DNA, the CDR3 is TGTGCCAGCAGTTATCGGATAGCGTCGAACAATGAGCAGTTCTTC.

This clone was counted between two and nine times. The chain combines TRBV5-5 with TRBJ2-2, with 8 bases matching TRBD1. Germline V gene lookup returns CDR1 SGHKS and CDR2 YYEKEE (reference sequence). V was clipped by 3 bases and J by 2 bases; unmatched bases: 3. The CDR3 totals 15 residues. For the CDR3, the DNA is TGTGCCAGCAGCTATGGACAGGGAAACACCGGGGAGCTGTTTTTT. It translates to CASSYGQGNTGELFF.

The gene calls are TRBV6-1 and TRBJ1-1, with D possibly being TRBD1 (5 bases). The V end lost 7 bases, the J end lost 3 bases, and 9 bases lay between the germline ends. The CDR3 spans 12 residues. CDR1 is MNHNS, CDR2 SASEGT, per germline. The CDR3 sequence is CASNRGDTEAFF. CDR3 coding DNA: TGTGCCAGCAACCGGGGGGACACTGAAGCTTTCTTT.

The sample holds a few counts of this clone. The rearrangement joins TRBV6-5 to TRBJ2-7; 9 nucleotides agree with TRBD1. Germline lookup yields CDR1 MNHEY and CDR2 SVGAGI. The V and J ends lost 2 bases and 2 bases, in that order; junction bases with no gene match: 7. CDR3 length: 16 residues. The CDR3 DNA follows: TGTGCCAGCAGTTACGGGGACAGGGCTTTCGCCTACGAGCAGTACTTC. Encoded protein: CASSYGDRAFAYEQYF.

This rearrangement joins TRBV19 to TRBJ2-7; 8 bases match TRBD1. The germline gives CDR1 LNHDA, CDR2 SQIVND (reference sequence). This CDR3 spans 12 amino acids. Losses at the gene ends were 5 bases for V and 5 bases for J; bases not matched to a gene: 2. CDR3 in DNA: TGTGCCAGTAGTTCGACAGGGGACGAGCAGTACTTC. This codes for CASSSTGDEQYF. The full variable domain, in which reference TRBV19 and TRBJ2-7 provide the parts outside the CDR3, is DGGITQSPKYLFRKEGQNVTLSCEQNLNHDAMYWYRQDPGQGLRLIYYSQIVNDFQKGDIAEGYSVSREKKESFPLTVTSAQKNPTAFYLCASSSTGDEQYFGPGTRLTVT.

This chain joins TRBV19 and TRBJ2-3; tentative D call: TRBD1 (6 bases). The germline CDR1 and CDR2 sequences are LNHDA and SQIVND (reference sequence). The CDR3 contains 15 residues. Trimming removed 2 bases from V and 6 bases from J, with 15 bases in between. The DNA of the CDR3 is TGTGCCAGTAGTATATCTCTGGGGGCCAGGGATACGCAGTATTTT. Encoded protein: CASSISLGARDTQYF.

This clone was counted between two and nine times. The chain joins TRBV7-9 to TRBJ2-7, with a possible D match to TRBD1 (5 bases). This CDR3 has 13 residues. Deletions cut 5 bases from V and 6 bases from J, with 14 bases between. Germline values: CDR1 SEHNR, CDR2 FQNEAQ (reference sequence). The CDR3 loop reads CASSSQGRGEQYF. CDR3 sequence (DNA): TGTGCCAGCAGCAGTCAGGGTAGAGGCGAGCAGTACTTC.

The CDR3 reads CATSRGLAGRYNEQFF. CDR3 nucleotide sequence: TGTGCCACCAGCAGAGGGCTAGCGGGGAGATACAATGAGCAGTTCTTC. The rearrangement uses TRBV15 and TRBJ2-1; 9 positions match TRBD2. With 1 base clipped from V and 4 bases from J, the junction kept 5 bases outside the gene matches. This CDR3 is 16 amino acids long. CDR1 and CDR2 (germline): LNHNV, YYDKDF (reference sequence).

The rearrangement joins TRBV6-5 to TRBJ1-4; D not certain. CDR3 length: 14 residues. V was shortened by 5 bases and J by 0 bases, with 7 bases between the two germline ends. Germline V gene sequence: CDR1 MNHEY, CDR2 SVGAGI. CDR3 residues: CASSPVATNEKLFF. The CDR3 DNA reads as TGTGCCAGCAGTCCAGTTGCAACTAATGAAAAACTGTTTTTT.

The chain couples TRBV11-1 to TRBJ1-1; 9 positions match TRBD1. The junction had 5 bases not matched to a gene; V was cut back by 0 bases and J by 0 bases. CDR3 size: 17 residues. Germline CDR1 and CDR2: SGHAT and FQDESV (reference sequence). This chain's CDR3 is CASSLAIGTGLNTEAFF. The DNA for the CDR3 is TGTGCCAGCAGCTTAGCGATCGGGACAGGGCTGAACACTGAAGCTTTCTTT.

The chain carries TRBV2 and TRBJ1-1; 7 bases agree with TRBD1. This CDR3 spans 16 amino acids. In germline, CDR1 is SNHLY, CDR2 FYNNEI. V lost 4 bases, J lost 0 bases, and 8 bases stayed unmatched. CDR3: CASSASGGIMNTEAFF. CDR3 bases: TGTGCCAGCAGTGCATCAGGGGGTATCATGAACACTGAAGCTTTCTTT.

For the CDR3, the DNA is TGTGCCAGTCGGTTTGCAGGGGCCTCAGTTTATGGCTACACCTTC. It encodes CASRFAGASVYGYTF. The chain uses TRBV19 and TRBJ1-2; D might be TRBD1 (6 bases). Germline CDR1 is LNHDA and CDR2 is SQIVND (reference sequence). The ends were cut back, 8 bases at V and 5 bases at J, with 21 bases in the middle. There are 15 residues in the CDR3.

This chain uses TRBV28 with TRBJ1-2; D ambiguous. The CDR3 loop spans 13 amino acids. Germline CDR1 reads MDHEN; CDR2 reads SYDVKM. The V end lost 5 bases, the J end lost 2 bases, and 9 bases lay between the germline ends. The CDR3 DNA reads TGTGCCAGCAGTCTAGACGGAAACTATGGCTACACCTTC. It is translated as CASSLDGNYGYTF.

The CDR3 sequence is CASSPWDTQETQYF. The CDR3 region has the DNA TGTGCCAGCAGTCCCTGGGACACCCAAGAGACCCAGTACTTC. The rearrangement uses TRBV27 and TRBJ2-5, with D perhaps TRBD1 (6 bases). Between the trimmed V and J ends, which lost 5 bases and 1 base, there was a span of 11 bases. CDR1 and CDR2 (germline): MNHEY, SMNVEV (reference sequence). This CDR3 spans 14 amino acids.

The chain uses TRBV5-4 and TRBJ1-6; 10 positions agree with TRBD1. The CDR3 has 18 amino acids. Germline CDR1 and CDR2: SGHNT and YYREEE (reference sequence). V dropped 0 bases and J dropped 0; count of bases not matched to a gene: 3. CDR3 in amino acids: CASSLVGQGSSYNSPLHF. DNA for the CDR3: TGTGCCAGCAGCTTGGTGGGACAGGGGAGCTCCTATAATTCACCCCTCCACTTT.

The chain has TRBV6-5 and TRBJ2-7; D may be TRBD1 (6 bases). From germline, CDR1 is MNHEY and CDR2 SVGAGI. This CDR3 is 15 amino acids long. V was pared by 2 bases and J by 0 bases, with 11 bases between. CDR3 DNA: TGTGCCAGCAGTTACCAGACAGGAGCCTCCTACGAGCAGTACTTC. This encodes CASSYQTGASYEQYF.

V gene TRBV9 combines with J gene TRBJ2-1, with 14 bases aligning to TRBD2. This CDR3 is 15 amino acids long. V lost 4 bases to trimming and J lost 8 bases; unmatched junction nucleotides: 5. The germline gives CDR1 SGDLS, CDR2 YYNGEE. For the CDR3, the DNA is TGTGCCAGCAGCTCCGGACTAGCGGGAGGCTATGAGCAGTTCTTC. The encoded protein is CASSSGLAGGYEQFF.

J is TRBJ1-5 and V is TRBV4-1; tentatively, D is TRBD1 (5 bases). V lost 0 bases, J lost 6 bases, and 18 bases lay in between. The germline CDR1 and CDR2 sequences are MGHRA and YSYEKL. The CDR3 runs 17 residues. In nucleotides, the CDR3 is TGCGCCAGCAGCCAAGACGCGTACAGGTCCTCGGGTCAGCCCCAGCATTTT. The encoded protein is CASSQDAYRSSGQPQHF.

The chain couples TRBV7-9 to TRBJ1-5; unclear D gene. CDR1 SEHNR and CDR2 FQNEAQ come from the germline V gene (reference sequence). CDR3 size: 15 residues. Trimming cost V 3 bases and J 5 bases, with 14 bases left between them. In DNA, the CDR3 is TGTGCCAGCAGCTTCAGTTATGGGGAGGATCAGCCCCAGCATTTT. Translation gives CASSFSYGEDQPQHF.

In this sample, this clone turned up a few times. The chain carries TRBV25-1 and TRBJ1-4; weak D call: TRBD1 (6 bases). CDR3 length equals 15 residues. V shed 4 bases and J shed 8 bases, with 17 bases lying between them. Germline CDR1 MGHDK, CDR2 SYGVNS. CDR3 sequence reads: CASSGYRVIGEKLFF. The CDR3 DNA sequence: TGTGCCAGCAGTGGGTACAGGGTGATTGGCGAAAAACTGTTTTTT.

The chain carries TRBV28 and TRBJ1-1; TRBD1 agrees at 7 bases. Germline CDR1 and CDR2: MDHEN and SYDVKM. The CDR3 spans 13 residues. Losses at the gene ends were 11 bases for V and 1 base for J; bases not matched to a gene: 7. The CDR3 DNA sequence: TGTGCCGGTGCCGGGACAGAGAACACTGAAGCTTTCTTT. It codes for CAGAGTENTEAFF.

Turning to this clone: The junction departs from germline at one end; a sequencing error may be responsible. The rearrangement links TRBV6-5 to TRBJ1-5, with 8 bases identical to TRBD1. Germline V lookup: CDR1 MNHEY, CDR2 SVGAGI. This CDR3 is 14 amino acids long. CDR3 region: CASSSGTGVRAQNF. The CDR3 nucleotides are TGTGCCAGCAGTTCCGGGACAGGAGTACGGGCCCAGAATTTT.

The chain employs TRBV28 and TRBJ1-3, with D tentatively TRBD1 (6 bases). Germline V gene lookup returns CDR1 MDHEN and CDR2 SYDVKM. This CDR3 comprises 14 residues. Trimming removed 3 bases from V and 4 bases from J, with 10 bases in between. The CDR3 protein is CASSFRGGGNTIYF. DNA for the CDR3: TGTGCCAGCAGTTTTAGGGGGGGAGGAAACACCATATATTTT.

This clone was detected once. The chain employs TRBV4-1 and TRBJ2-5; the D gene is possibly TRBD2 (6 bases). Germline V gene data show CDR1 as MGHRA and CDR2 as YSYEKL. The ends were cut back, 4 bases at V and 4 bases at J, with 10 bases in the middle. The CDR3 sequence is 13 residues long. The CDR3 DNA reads TGCGCCAGCAGCCCGACTAGAGGAGAGACCCAGTACTTC. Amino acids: CASSPTRGETQYF.